Shown below are 28 T cell receptor beta chains from a single sample sequenced in a study of blood T cell repertoires in COVID-19. TCRdb's copy holds only in-frame clones and misses some; the assay was immunoSEQ multiplex PCR. This sample has 200,000 to 250,000 clones, with approximately 75% found just once. The sequenced material came from PBMCs or T cells enriched from blood (not recorded which). The source is a man aged 40-49 years who had recovered from COVID-19.

This rearrangement joins TRBV29-1 to TRBJ1-1, with D maybe TRBD1 (5 bases). Trimming pared 1 base from V and 8 bases from J, leaving 11 bases between. Germline values: CDR1 SQVTM, CDR2 ANQGSEA. This CDR3 contains 12 residues. CDR3 sequence (DNA): TGCAGCGTTGAAGGGGGAGGGGACGAAGCTTTCTTT. Its protein is CSVEGGGDEAFF.

This chain connects TRBV19 to TRBJ2-6; 7 bases match TRBD1. Germline V gene data show CDR1 as LNHDA and CDR2 as SQIVND (reference sequence). V lost 1 base, J lost 0 bases, and 18 bases stayed unmatched. The CDR3 covers 22 residues. CDR3 sequence reads: CASSIGVPETGFESSGANVLTF. CDR3 coding DNA: TGTGCCAGTAGTATAGGGGTTCCCGAGACAGGGTTCGAAAGCTCTGGGGCCAACGTCCTGACTTTC.

This chain uses TRBV18 with TRBJ1-1; no clear D gene. CDR1 is KGHSH and CDR2 is LQKENI in the germline V gene. V was clipped by 2 bases and J by 10 bases, with 14 bases between them. This CDR3 region has 13 residues. This CDR3 reads CASSPEPAATAFF. In DNA, the CDR3 is TGTGCCAGCTCACCAGAGCCAGCGGCAACAGCTTTCTTT.

The rearrangement links TRBV5-1 to TRBJ2-1, with TRBD1 identical over 9 bases. This CDR3 region has 15 residues. Germline V gene sequence: CDR1 SGHRS, CDR2 YFSETQ. After removal of 2 bases from V and 4 bases from J, the junction contained 4 bases not matched to a gene. CDR3 residues: CASSLSGQGYNEQFF. CDR3 DNA sequence: TGCGCCAGCAGCTTATCGGGACAGGGTTACAATGAGCAGTTCTTC.

The CDR3 DNA sequence: TGTGCCAGCAGCACCGGGACAGGAACAGATACGCAGTATTTT. This gives the protein CASSTGTGTDTQYF. This chain connects TRBV5-5 to TRBJ2-3; 8 nucleotides agree with TRBD1. V trimming: 4 bases; J trimming: 3 bases; junction bases outside the gene matches: 4. Germline CDR1 reads SGHKS; CDR2 reads YYEKEE (reference sequence). CDR3 size: 14 residues. The entire variable domain, with the rest obtained from reference TRBV5-5 and TRBJ2-3, is as follows: DAGVTQSPTHLIKTRGQQVTLRCSPISGHKSVSWYQQVLGQGPQFIFQYYEKEERGRGNFPDRFSARQFPNYSSELNVNALLLGDSALYLCASSTGTGTDTQYFGPGTRLTVL.

This rearrangement joins TRBV30 to TRBJ1-4, with 9 bases aligning to TRBD1. V shed 3 bases, J shed 10 bases, and the junction held 12 bases outside the gene matches. Germline V CDR1 and CDR2: GTSNPN, SVGIG (reference sequence). The length of the CDR3 is 15 residues. As DNA, the CDR3 is TGTGCCTGGAGCCCTGTCGGGACAGGGCTCGGAAAACTGTTTTTT. Protein product: CAWSPVGTGLGKLFF.

The V gene is TRBV30, the J gene TRBJ2-5; D possibly corresponds to TRBD2 (5 bases). The CDR3 is 17 residues long. Trimming took off 2 bases at V and 5 bases at J, with 24 bases between the two ends. CDR1 GTSNPN and CDR2 SVGIG come from the germline V gene (reference sequence). Written as DNA, the CDR3 is TGTGCCTGGAGTAGAATACGGTCGGGGTCATTGAGGGAGACCCAGTACTTC. This encodes CAWSRIRSGSLRETQYF.

This chain uses TRBV30 with TRBJ1-4; D is unclear. There are 15 residues in the CDR3. Per germline, CDR1 GTSNPN and CDR2 SVGIG (reference sequence). V was pared by 0 bases and J by 2 bases, with 10 bases between. The chain's CDR3 is CAWSVLGSTNEKLFF. Here the CDR3 DNA reads TGTGCCTGGAGTGTACTGGGGAGCACTAATGAAAAACTGTTTTTT.

V is TRBV5-1 and J is TRBJ2-5; TRBD1 matches 8 bases. CDR1 is SGHRS, CDR2 YFSETQ, per germline. V was pared by 4 bases and J by 5 bases, with 7 bases of the junction left unmatched. The CDR3 loop spans 14 amino acids. For the CDR3, the DNA is TGCGCCAGCAGCCTCCGTCAGGGGGCGGAGACCCAGTACTTC. Residues: CASSLRQGAETQYF.

V usage is TRBV7-2 and J usage is TRBJ2-1, with 12 bases matching TRBD2. Germline assignment: CDR1 SGHTA and CDR2 FQGNSA. J gave up 6 bases and V 1 base, and 10 bases lay outside the gene matches. This CDR3 contains 18 residues. CDR3 amino acids: CASSLVTTSGRGRNEQFF. The DNA of the CDR3 is TGTGCCAGCAGCTTAGTTACGACTAGCGGGAGAGGGCGCAATGAGCAGTTCTTC.

The chain is built from TRBV6-4 and TRBJ2-3; D is perhaps TRBD1 (6 bases). The CDR3 extends over 15 amino acids. The V and J ends lost 3 bases and 2 bases respectively, with 12 bases between them. CDR1 MRHNA and CDR2 SNTAGT come from the germline V gene. CDR3 amino acids: CASSEAAGDTDTQYF. The CDR3 bases are TGTGCCAGCAGTGAAGCGGCAGGGGACACAGATACGCAGTATTTT.

This clone has a single count. The chain recombines TRBV20-1 with TRBJ2-1; 12 nucleotides agree with TRBD2. This CDR3 contains 16 residues. CDR1 DFQATT and CDR2 SNEGSKA come from the germline V gene (reference sequence). Trimming removed 3 bases from V and 15 bases from J; junction bases left unmatched: 18. CDR3 region: CSASTPLAGGRGVLFF. DNA of the CDR3: TGCAGTGCTAGTACCCCGCTAGCGGGGGGGCGAGGGGTGTTGTTCTTC.

V is TRBV3-1 (or the pseudogene TRBV3-2) and J is TRBJ2-3; 7 positions agree with TRBD2. The CDR3 has 16 residues. Germline trimming cut 0 bases from V and 4 bases from J; bases unmatched to any gene: 7. Germline CDR1 is LGHDT and CDR2 is YNNKEL (reference sequence). Written as DNA, the CDR3 is TGTGCCAGCAGCCAAGAAAAGCTTACTAGCGCAGATACGCAGTATTTT. Translating it yields CASSQEKLTSADTQYF.

Details on this clone: Other DNA sequences of this sample code for an identical CDR3. The chain carries TRBV5-1 and TRBJ2-7, with 8 nucleotides matching TRBD1. Germline CDR1 is SGHRS and CDR2 is YFSETQ. The V and J ends lost 1 base and 4 bases, in that order; junction bases with no gene match: 7. The length of the CDR3 is 15 residues. This chain's CDR3 is CASSLLGQGAYEQYF. Written as DNA, the CDR3 is TGCGCCAGCAGCTTGTTAGGGCAGGGGGCATACGAGCAGTACTTC.

The chain is built from TRBV27 and TRBJ2-7; TRBD1 might be the D (6 bases). The germline CDR1 and CDR2 sequences are MNHEY and SMNVEV (reference sequence). The CDR3 length is 16 residues. Trimming took 5 bases from V and 3 from J, leaving 20 bases between them. CDR3 region: CASSLYRATGIYEQYF. The DNA of the CDR3 is TGTGCCAGCAGTCTCTACAGGGCGACAGGTATCTACGAGCAGTACTTC.

The chain couples TRBV5-1 to TRBJ1-2, with D maybe TRBD1 (6 bases). The CDR3 has 13 amino acids. Trimming cost V 1 base and J 7 bases, with 11 bases left between them. The germline gives CDR1 SGHRS, CDR2 YFSETQ. The chain's CDR3 is CASSLYQGSGYTF. The CDR3 DNA reads TGCGCCAGCAGCTTGTATCAGGGGTCTGGCTACACCTTC.

J is TRBJ2-5 and V is TRBV18, with TRBD1 matching over 8 bases. V shed 3 bases, J shed 4 bases, and the junction held 4 bases outside the gene matches. The CDR3 length is 14 residues. CDR1 is KGHSH, CDR2 LQKENI, per germline. The CDR3 DNA reads TGTGCCAGCTCACCGGACAGGGTTCGAGAGACCCAGTACTTC. Protein product: CASSPDRVRETQYF. Full variable domain (missing parts from reference TRBV18 and TRBJ2-5): NAGVMQNPRHLVRRRGQEARLRCSPMKGHSHVYWYRQLPEEGLKFMVYLQKENIIDESGMPKERFSAEFPKEGPSILRIQQVVRGDSAAYFCASSPDRVRETQYFGPGTRLLVL.

The chain has TRBV5-8 and TRBJ2-1; D is possibly TRBD2 (6 bases). In germline, CDR1 is SGHTS, CDR2 YDEGEE. This CDR3 region has 16 residues. Trimming cost V 4 bases and J 6 bases, with 20 bases left between them. CDR3 in amino acids: CASSLSRDWTINEQFF. CDR3 sequence (DNA): TGTGCCAGCAGCCTAAGCCGGGACTGGACCATCAATGAGCAGTTCTTC.

This clone was found many times. This chain connects TRBV10-1 to TRBJ2-7, with TRBD1 matching over 10 bases. The CDR3 runs to 15 residues. CDR1 WNHNN and CDR2 SYGVQD come from the germline V gene (reference sequence). V lost 0 bases and J lost 5; bases outside the gene matches: 4. This chain's CDR3 is CASSESGTGEDEQYF. The CDR3 bases are TGCGCCAGCAGTGAGTCAGGGACAGGGGAAGACGAGCAGTACTTC.

The rearrangement joins TRBV5-1 to TRBJ2-2; 11 nucleotides align to TRBD2. Losses at the gene ends were 0 bases for V and 10 bases for J; bases not matched to a gene: 11. The CDR3 has 17 amino acids. Germline V gene lookup returns CDR1 SGHRS and CDR2 YFSETQ. The CDR3 here is CASSLARIAGGLEELFF. Here the CDR3 DNA reads TGCGCCAGCAGCTTGGCCCGGATAGCGGGAGGGTTAGAGGAGCTGTTTTTT.

The V call is TRBV21-1, the J call TRBJ2-3; TRBD1 is taken as the D call from the table, unchecked against the DNA. TRBV21-1 has pseudogene status. This CDR3 contains 15 residues. The CDR3 sequence is CASSKLVRGWDTQYF. Written as DNA, the CDR3 is TGTGCCAGCAGCAAATTAGTGAGGGGGTGGGATACGCAGTATTTT.

The chain has TRBV6-1 and TRBJ1-1, with D unresolved. The V gene's germline CDR1 is MNHNS and CDR2 SASEGT. V shed 3 bases and J shed 1 base, with 12 bases lying between them. The CDR3 runs to 15 residues. DNA of the CDR3: TGTGCCAGCAGTGAGGGAGTTCGGGGGAACACTGAAGCTTTCTTT. This sequence encodes CASSEGVRGNTEAFF.

V gene TRBV2 combines with J gene TRBJ1-2; D possibly corresponds to TRBD1 (5 bases). Deletions cut 7 bases from V and 4 bases from J, with 19 bases between. The CDR3 contains 15 residues. Looked up from germline, CDR1 is SNHLY and CDR2 is FYNNEI. The CDR3, as DNA: TGTGCCAGCACCGATGACAGCCTAAAGGGCTATGGCTACACCTTC. Translated, it gives CASTDDSLKGYGYTF. The complete variable domain, with remaining parts taken from reference TRBV2 and TRBJ1-2, reads EPEVTQTPSHQVTQMGQEVILRCVPISNHLYFYWYRQILGQKVEFLVSFYNNEISEKSEIFDDQFSVERPDGSNFTLKIRSTKLEDSAMYFCASTDDSLKGYGYTFGSGTRLTVV.

The gene calls are TRBV14 and TRBJ2-1; 10 nucleotides align to TRBD2. CDR3 length: 14 residues. The trim removed 5 bases at V and 9 bases at J, leaving 7 bases unmatched. Germline-derived CDR1 and CDR2 are SGHDN and FVKESK. In DNA, the CDR3 is TGTGCCAGCAGCGGGGGACTAGCGTTGAGTGAGCAGTTCTTC. Protein sequence: CASSGGLALSEQFF.

This rearrangement joins TRBV6-5 to TRBJ1-1, with TRBD1 identical over 8 bases. J was trimmed by 9 bases and V by 11 bases; bases with no gene match: 20. Germline V gene lookup returns CDR1 MNHEY and CDR2 SVGAGI. The CDR3 consists of 15 residues. CDR3 region: CAGGGTSGGGLKAFF. The DNA of the CDR3 is TGTGCCGGCGGAGGAACTTCAGGGGGCGGTTTGAAAGCTTTCTTT.

The J gene is TRBJ2-2, the V gene TRBV24-1; 8 bases match TRBD1. Germline V CDR1 and CDR2: KGHDR, SFDVKD. The length of the CDR3 is 17 residues. Losses at the gene ends were 4 bases for V and 5 bases for J; bases not matched to a gene: 11. The CDR3: CATSEPRDRFVTGELFF. In DNA form, the CDR3 reads TGTGCCACCAGTGAACCTAGGGACAGGTTTGTGACCGGGGAGCTGTTTTTT.

The chain combines TRBV12-2 with TRBJ2-1; TRBD2, the D gene given by the table, was not confirmed from the DNA. TRBV12-2 is reported as a pseudogene. This CDR3 region has 18 residues. The CDR3 sequence is CASRLFGRGGSSYNEQFF. The DNA for the CDR3 is TGTGCAAGTCGCTTATTTGGGAGAGGTGGGAGCTCCTACAATGAGCAGTTCTTC.

This chain joins TRBV6-5 and TRBJ1-1, with D unclear. V was clipped by 5 bases and J by 1 base, with 14 bases between them. The CDR3 runs to 15 residues. Germline CDR1 and CDR2: MNHEY and SVGAGI. The CDR3 here is CASSQQPIPNTEAFF. The DNA for the CDR3 is TGTGCCAGCAGTCAACAGCCGATCCCGAACACTGAAGCTTTCTTT.